These T cell receptor beta chains were read from a single sample in a study of T cell responses to AZD1222 COVID-19 vaccine. Repertoires were generated with immunoSEQ multiplex PCR, while TCRdb's copy carries only in-frame clones and drops some. The table shows 100,000 to 150,000 clones, with around 84% occurring only once. Sequenced here: peripheral blood, sampled on day 0 of AZD1222 vaccination. Receptors were obtained from an adult in good health. Both conserved end residues are part of each CDR3. A D gene is named only where the DNA matches it firmly. Clone size is shown for a subset of rows, as once, few, many or a class of expanded clone.

cdr3_aa,cdr3_nt,d_call,clone_size,v_call,j_call
CASSLSGVSYEQYF,TGTGCCAGCAGTTTATCGGGGGTGTCCTACGAGCAGTACTTC,.,.,TRBV28,TRBJ2-7
CASSVDPAGGNTIYF,TGTGCCAGCAGCGTCGATCCGGCGGGTGGAAACACCATATATTTT,.,.,TRBV9,TRBJ1-3
CASDYRGTEAFF,TGTGCCAGCGACTATCGGGGCACTGAAGCTTTCTTT,.,.,TRBV28,TRBJ1-1
CASSSADPNEKLFF,TGCGCCAGCAGCTCAGCGGACCCTAATGAAAAACTGTTTTTT,.,.,TRBV5-1,TRBJ1-4
CASGREKGSGNTIYF,TGTGCCAGCGGCAGGGAGAAGGGCTCAGGAAACACCATATATTTT,.,.,TRBV7-2,TRBJ1-3
CASSHGGELFF,TGTGCCAGCAGCCACGGGGGGGAGCTGTTTTTT,.,.,TRBV6-2/TRBV6-3,TRBJ2-2
CASTLSGVYNEQFF,TGTGCCAGCACTCTATCGGGAGTCTACAATGAGCAGTTCTTC,.,few,TRBV28,TRBJ2-1
CASSYDLGYTF,TGTGCCAGCAGTTATGACTTAGGCTACACCTTC,.,.,TRBV6-2/TRBV6-3,TRBJ1-2
CASSRTGSDYEQYF,TGTGCCAGCAGCAGAACAGGGAGCGACTACGAGCAGTACTTC,.,.,TRBV5-6,TRBJ2-7
CASSQPTAGELFF,TGTGCCAGCAGCCAACCTACAGCCGGGGAGCTGTTTTTT,.,.,TRBV4-2,TRBJ2-2
CASSDVAGAADTSYEDTQYF,TGCGCCAGCAGTGATGTGGCGGGTGCGGCAGATACTTCTTATGAGGATACGCAGTATTTT,.,.,TRBV10-1,TRBJ2-3
CASSSGLAGDARDEQYF,TGTGCCAGCAGTTCTGGACTAGCGGGGGATGCACGTGACGAGCAGTACTTC,TRBD2,.,TRBV27,TRBJ2-7
CASSPFRRRGPSGNTIYF,TGTGCCAGCAGCCCCTTTAGGAGGAGGGGCCCCTCTGGAAACACCATATATTTT,.,.,TRBV3-1/TRBV3-2,TRBJ1-3
CASSSFPRALEQFF,TGTGCCAGTAGTTCCTTTCCCCGGGCACTTGAGCAGTTCTTC,.,.,TRBV19,TRBJ2-1
CASRGISSYEQYF,TGCGCCAGCAGAGGCATTAGCTCCTACGAGCAGTACTTC,.,.,TRBV5-1,TRBJ2-7
CASSYGLGGEAFF,TGCGCCAGCAGCTACGGACTTGGGGGTGAAGCTTTCTTT,.,.,TRBV5-1,TRBJ1-1
CASSQGQSYGYTF,TGTGCCAGCAGCCAGGGACAATCCTATGGCTACACCTTC,.,.,TRBV3-1/TRBV3-2,TRBJ1-2
CASFLGQTSSYEQYF,TGCGCCAGCTTCCTAGGACAAACGAGCTCCTACGAGCAGTACTTC,.,.,TRBV5-1,TRBJ2-7
CASGMDRNTEAFF,TGTGCCAGCGGAATGGACAGGAACACTGAAGCTTTCTTT,.,.,TRBV28,TRBJ1-1
CASSSNRVGLWNSPLHF,TGTGCCAGCAGTTCAAACAGGGTCGGTTTGTGGAATTCACCCCTCCACTTT,.,few,TRBV28,TRBJ1-6
CASSYSRSYNEQFF,TGTGCCAGCAGCTACTCTAGGTCCTACAATGAGCAGTTCTTC,.,.,TRBV6-5,TRBJ2-1
CASPDGLNTEAFF,TGTGCCAGCCCCGACGGACTGAACACTGAAGCTTTCTTT,.,once,TRBV2,TRBJ1-1
CASSASGGQAPWAAEAFF,TGTGCCAGCAGCGCTAGCGGGGGACAGGCCCCCTGGGCCGCTGAAGCTTTCTTT,TRBD1,.,TRBV9,TRBJ1-1
CASSPGQGDTEAFF,TGTGCCAGCAGTCCTGGACAGGGGGATACTGAAGCTTTCTTT,TRBD1,.,TRBV6-5,TRBJ1-1